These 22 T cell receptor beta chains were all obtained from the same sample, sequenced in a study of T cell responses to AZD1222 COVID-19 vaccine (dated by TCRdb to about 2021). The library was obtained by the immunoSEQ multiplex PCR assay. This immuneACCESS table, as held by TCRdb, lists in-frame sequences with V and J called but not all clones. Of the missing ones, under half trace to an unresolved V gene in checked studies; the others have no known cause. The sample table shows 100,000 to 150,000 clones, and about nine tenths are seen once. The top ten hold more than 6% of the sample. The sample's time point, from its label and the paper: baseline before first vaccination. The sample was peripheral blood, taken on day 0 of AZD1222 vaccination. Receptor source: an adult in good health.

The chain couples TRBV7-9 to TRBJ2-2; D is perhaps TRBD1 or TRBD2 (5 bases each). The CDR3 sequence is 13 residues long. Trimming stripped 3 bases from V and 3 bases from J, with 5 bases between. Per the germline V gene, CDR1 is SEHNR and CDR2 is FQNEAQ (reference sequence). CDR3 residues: CASSLGDTGELFF. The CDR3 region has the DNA TGTGCCAGCAGCTTGGGGGACACCGGGGAGCTGTTTTTT. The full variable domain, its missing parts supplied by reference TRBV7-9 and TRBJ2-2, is DTGVSQNPRHKITKRGQNVTFRCDPISEHNRLYWYRQTLGQGPEFLTYFQNEAQLEKSRLLSDRFSAERPKGSFSTLEIQRTEQGDSAMYLCASSLGDTGELFFGEGSRLTVL.

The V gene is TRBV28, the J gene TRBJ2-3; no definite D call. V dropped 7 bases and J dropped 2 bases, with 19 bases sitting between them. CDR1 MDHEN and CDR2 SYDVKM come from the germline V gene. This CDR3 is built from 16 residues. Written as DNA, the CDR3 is TGTGCCAGCAAGTCCTCCGTCGTCGGATACACAGATACGCAGTATTTT. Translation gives CASKSSVVGYTDTQYF.

The DNA for the CDR3 is TGTGCCAGCAGCTTAGCGGCGGCAGGACTAACTCTGCCCGAGCAGTACTTC. It translates to CASSLAAAGLTLPEQYF. This chain uses TRBV7-3 with TRBJ2-7, with D perhaps TRBD2 (6 bases). Trimming left V 2 bases short and J 6 bases short, with 23 bases between. The length of the CDR3 is 17 residues. Germline V gene lookup returns CDR1 SGHTA and CDR2 FQGTGA.

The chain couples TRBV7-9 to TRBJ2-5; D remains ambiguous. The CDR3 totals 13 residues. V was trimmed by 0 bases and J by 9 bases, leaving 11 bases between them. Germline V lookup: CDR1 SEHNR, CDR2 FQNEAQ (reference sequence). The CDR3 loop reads CASSLADNDPQYF. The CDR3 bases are TGTGCCAGCAGCTTAGCAGACAATGATCCCCAGTACTTC.

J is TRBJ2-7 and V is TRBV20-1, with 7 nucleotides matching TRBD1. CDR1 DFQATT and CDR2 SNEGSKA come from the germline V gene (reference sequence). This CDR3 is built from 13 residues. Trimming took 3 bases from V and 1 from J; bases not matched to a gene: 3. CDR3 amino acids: CSASKDRSYEQYF. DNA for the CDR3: TGCAGTGCTAGTAAGGACAGGTCCTACGAGCAGTACTTC.

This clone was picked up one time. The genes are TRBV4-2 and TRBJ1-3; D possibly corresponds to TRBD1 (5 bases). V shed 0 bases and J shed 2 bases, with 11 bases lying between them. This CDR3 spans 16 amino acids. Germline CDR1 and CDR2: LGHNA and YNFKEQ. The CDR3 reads CASSQDGAGTGNTIYF. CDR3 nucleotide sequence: TGTGCCAGCAGCCAAGATGGGGCAGGGACTGGAAACACCATATATTTT.

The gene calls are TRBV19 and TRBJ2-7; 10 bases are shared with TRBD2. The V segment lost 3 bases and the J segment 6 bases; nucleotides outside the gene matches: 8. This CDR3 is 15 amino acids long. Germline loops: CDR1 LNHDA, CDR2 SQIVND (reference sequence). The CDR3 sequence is CASSIGASGSLEQYF. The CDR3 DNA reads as TGTGCCAGTAGTATCGGGGCTAGCGGGAGTCTCGAGCAGTACTTC.

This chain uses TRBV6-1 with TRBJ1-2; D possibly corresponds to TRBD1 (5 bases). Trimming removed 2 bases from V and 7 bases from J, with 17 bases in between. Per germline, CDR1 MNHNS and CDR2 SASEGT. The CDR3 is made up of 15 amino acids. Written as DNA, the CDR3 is TGTGCCAGCAGTGAAAGGAATGGGGGAGTTGGTGGCTACACCTTC. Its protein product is CASSERNGGVGGYTF.

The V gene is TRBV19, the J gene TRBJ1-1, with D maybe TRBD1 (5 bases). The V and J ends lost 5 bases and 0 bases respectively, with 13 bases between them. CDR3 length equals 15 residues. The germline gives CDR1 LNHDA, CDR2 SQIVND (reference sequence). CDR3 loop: CASSYGAGLNTEAFF. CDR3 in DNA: TGTGCCAGTAGTTACGGGGCAGGGCTGAACACTGAAGCTTTCTTT.

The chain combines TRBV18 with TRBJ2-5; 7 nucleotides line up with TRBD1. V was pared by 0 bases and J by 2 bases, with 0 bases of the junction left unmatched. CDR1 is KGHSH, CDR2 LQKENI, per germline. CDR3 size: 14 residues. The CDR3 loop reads CASSPPGQQETQYF. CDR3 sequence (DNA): TGTGCCAGCTCACCACCGGGACAGCAAGAGACCCAGTACTTC.

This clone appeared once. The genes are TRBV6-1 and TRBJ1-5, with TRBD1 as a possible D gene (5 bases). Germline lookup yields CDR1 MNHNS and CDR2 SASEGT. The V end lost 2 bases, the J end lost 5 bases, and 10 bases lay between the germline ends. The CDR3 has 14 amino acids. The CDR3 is CASSESGDHQPQHF. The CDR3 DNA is TGTGCCAGCAGTGAATCCGGGGACCATCAGCCCCAGCATTTT.

The CDR3 DNA follows: TGTGCCAGCAGCTTGGACGGAAACACAGATACGCAGTATTTT. Translated: CASSLDGNTDTQYF. The chain has TRBV7-2 and TRBJ2-3; D not resolved. This CDR3 is built from 14 residues. CDR1 is SGHTA, CDR2 FQGNSA, per germline. Deletions cut 3 bases from V and 2 bases from J, with 9 bases between. Full variable domain (outside the CDR3, taken from reference TRBV7-2 and TRBJ2-3): GAGVSQSPSNKVTEKGKDVELRCDPISGHTALYWYRQSLGQGLEFLIYFQGNSAPDKSGLPSDRFSAERTGGSVSTLTIQRTQQEDSAVYLCASSLDGNTDTQYFGPGTRLTVL.

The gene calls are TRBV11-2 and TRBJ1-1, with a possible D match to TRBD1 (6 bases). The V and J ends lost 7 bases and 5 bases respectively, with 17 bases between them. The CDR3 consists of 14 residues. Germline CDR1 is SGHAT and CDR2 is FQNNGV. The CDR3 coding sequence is TGTGCCAGCACTCTCCGCGGGGGGCATACTGAAGCTTTCTTT. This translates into CASTLRGGHTEAFF.

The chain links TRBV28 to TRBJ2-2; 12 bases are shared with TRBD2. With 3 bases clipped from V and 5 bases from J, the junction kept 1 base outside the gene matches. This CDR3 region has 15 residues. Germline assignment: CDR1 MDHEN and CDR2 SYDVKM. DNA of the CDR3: TGTGCCAGCAGTTTCCTAGCGGGAGGGACCGGGGAGCTGTTTTTT. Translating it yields CASSFLAGGTGELFF. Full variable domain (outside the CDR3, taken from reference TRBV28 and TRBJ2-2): DVKVTQSSRYLVKRTGEKVFLECVQDMDHENMFWYRQDPGLGLRLIYFSYDVKMKEKGDIPEGYSVSREKKERFSLILESASTNQTSMYLCASSFLAGGTGELFFGEGSRLTVL.

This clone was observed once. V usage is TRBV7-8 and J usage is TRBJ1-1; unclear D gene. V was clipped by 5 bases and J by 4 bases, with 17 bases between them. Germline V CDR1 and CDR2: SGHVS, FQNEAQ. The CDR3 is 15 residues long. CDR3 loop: CASSLSPGLSTEAFF. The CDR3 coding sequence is TGTGCCAGCAGCCTAAGTCCGGGGTTGAGCACTGAAGCTTTCTTT.

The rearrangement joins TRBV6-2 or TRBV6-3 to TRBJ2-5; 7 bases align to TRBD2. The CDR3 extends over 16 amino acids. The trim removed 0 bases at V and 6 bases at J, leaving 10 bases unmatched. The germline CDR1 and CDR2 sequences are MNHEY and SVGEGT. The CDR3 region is CASSYSTGRSLKTQYF. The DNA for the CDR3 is TGTGCCAGCAGTTACTCTACCGGGAGGTCGTTAAAGACCCAGTACTTC.

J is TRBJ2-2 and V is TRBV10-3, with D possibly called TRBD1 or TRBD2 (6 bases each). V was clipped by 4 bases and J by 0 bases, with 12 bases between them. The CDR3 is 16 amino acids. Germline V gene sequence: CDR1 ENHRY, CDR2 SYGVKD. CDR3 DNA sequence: TGTGCCATCAGTGCGGTCGGGGGCGCGAACACCGGGGAGCTGTTTTTT. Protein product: CAISAVGGANTGELFF.

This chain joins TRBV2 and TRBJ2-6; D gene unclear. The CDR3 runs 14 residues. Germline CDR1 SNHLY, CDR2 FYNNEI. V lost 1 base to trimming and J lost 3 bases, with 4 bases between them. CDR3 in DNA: TGTGCCAGCAGTGAAGGGTTTGGGGCCAACGTCCTGACTTTC. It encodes CASSEGFGANVLTF.

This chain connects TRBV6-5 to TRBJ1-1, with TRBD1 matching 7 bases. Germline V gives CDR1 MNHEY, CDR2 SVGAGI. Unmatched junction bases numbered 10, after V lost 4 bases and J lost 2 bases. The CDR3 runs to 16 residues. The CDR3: CASSSHRGLINTEAFF. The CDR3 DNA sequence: TGTGCCAGCAGTTCACACAGGGGATTAATTAACACTGAAGCTTTCTTT.

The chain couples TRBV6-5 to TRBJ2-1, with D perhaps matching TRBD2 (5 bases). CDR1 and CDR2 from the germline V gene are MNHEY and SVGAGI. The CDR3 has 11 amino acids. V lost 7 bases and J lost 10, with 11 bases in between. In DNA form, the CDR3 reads TGTGCCAGCAAAAATCGAGGGGAGCAGTTCTTC. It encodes CASKNRGEQFF.

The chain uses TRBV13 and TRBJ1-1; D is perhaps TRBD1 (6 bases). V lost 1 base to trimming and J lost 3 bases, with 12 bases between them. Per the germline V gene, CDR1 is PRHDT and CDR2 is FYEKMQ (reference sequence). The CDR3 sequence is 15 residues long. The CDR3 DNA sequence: TGTGCCAGCAGCTTAGCCAGGGGCTGGGACACTGAAGCTTTCTTT. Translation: CASSLARGWDTEAFF.

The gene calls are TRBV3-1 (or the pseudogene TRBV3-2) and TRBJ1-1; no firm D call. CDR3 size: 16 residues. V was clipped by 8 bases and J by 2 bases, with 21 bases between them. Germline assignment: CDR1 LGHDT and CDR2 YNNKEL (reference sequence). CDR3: CASPRVTSPFNTEAFF. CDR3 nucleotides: TGTGCCAGCCCCCGGGTAACTTCGCCATTTAACACTGAAGCTTTCTTT.